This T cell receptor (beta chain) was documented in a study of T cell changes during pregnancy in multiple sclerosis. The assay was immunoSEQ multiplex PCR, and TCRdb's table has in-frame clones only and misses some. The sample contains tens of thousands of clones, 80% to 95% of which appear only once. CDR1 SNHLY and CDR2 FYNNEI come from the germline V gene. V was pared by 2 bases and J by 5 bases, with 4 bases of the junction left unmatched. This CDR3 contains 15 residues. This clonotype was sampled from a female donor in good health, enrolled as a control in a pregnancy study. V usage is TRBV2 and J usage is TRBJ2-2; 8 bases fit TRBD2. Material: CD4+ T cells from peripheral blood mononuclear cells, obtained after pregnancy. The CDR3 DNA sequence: TGTGCCAGCAGTGAAAAGCGGGGGATGACCGGGGAGCTGTTTTTT. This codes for CASSEKRGMTGELFF.